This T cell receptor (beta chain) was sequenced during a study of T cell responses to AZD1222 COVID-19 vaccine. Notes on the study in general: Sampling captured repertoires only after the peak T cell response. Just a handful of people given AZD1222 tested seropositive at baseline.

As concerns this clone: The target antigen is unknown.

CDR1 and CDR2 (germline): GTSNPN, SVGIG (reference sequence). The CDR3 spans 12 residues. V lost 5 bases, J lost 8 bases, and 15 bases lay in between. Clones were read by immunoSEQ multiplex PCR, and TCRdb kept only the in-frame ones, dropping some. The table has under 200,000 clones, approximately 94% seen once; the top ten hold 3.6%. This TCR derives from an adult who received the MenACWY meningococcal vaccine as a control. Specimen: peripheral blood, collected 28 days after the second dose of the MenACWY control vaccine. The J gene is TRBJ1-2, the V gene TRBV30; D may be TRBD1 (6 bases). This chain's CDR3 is CAWAPGAIGYTF. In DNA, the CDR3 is TGTGCCTGGGCCCCAGGGGCGATAGGCTACACCTTC.